These 14 T cell receptor beta chains were all obtained from the same sample, sequenced in a study of CDR3 diversity in severe acne. MiXCR, applied by TCRdb to the PCR reads, yields one record per CDR3 protein. Among approximately 97,000 distinct CDR3 sequences listed, 51% were seen once. Sequencing was carried out using blood. Receptor source: a male donor with acne.

Ten or more counts support this clonotype. The chain carries TRBV5-1 and TRBJ2-2; 9 bases map to TRBD1. This CDR3 spans 14 amino acids. Germline CDR1 SGHRS, CDR2 YFSETQ. V was pared by 3 bases and J by 6 bases, with 3 bases of the junction left unmatched. CDR3 sequence (DNA): TGCGCCAGCAGCTGGACAGGGGTGGCCGGGGAGCTGTTTTTT. It codes for CASSWTGVAGELFF.

This clonotype was seen a few times. This rearrangement joins TRBV10-1 to TRBJ1-6; D remains ambiguous. The ends were cut back, 3 bases at V and 2 bases at J, with 2 bases in the middle. CDR1 and CDR2 (germline): WNHNN, SYGVQD (reference sequence). The CDR3 length is 13 residues. For the CDR3, the DNA is TGCGCCAGCAGTGACACCTATAATTCACCCCTCCACTTT. This sequence encodes CASSDTYNSPLHF.

This clonotype has a count of ten or more. J is TRBJ2-5 and V is TRBV19, with D perhaps TRBD1 (5 bases). Per germline, CDR1 LNHDA and CDR2 SQIVND (reference sequence). Between the trimmed V and J ends, which lost 5 bases and 1 base, there was a span of 17 bases. This CDR3 spans 16 amino acids. In nucleotides, the CDR3 is TGTGCCAGTAGTTCGCAGGGCTCCATAACCCAAGAGACCCAGTACTTC. Its translation is CASSSQGSITQETQYF.

This clonotype is a singleton in its sample. Since a much larger clone is just one base distant, this may be a read error. The chain has TRBV25-1 and TRBJ2-2; 9 positions agree with TRBD2. From germline, CDR1 is MGHDK and CDR2 SYGVNS. The CDR3 is 15 residues long. In DNA, the CDR3 is TGTGCCAGCAGTGGCGGGAGGGCCTATACCGTGGAGCTGTTTTTT. It yields the protein CASSGGRAYTVELFF.

This clonotype was recorded at least ten times. The genes are TRBV7-9 and TRBJ2-3, with 8 bases lining up with TRBD2. Germline CDR1 and CDR2: SEHNR and FQNEAQ (reference sequence). V trimming: 5 bases; J trimming: 2 bases; junction bases outside the gene matches: 12. CDR3 length: 17 amino acids. For the CDR3, the DNA is TGTGCCAGCAGCATTGCCGGGGGGGAACACCTCACAGATACGCAGTATTTT. Protein product: CASSIAGGEHLTDTQYF.

This clonotype has just a few counts. This chain joins TRBV6-4 and TRBJ1-5; a weak D match, TRBD1 (5 bases). CDR3 size: 14 residues. Germline values: CDR1 MRHNA, CDR2 SNTAGT. Trimming stripped 3 bases from V and 0 bases from J, with 6 bases between. Here the CDR3 reads CASSEGDSNQPQHF. Here the CDR3 DNA reads TGTGCCAGCAGTGAGGGGGATAGCAATCAGCCCCAGCATTTT.

This clonotype was counted ten times or more. The chain links TRBV5-8 to TRBJ2-7; a possible D gene is TRBD2 (6 bases). Trimming pared 3 bases from V and 5 bases from J, leaving 15 bases between. Germline V gives CDR1 SGHTS, CDR2 YDEGEE. The CDR3 sequence is 14 residues long. The CDR3 is CASSSRGGVDEQYF. CDR3 in DNA: TGTGCCAGCAGCTCGCGGGGTGGAGTGGACGAGCAGTACTTC. Together with reference TRBV5-8 and TRBJ2-7, the CDR3 gives the full variable domain: EAGVTQSPTHLIKTRGQQATLRCSPISGHTSVYWYQQALGLGLQFLLWYDEGEERNRGNFPPRFSGRQFPNYSSELNVNALELEDSALYLCASSSRGGVDEQYFGPGTRLTVT.

The sample holds many counts of this clonotype. The chain uses TRBV20-1 and TRBJ2-1, with TRBD1 identical over 8 bases. Germline CDR1 reads DFQATT; CDR2 reads SNEGSKA (reference sequence). V was pared by 0 bases and J by 10 bases, with 14 bases of the junction left unmatched. The CDR3 covers 16 residues. CDR3 region: CSARDNGQGDTSEQFF. The CDR3 nucleotides read TGCAGTGCTAGAGATAACGGACAGGGCGATACATCGGAGCAGTTCTTC.

This clonotype came up a few times. The chain has TRBV29-1 and TRBJ1-2; 9 positions agree with TRBD1. The CDR3 has 13 amino acids. Losses at the gene ends were 7 bases for V and 5 bases for J; bases not matched to a gene: 8. Germline CDR1 is SQVTM and CDR2 is ANQGSEA. The CDR3 DNA reads as TGCAGCGCCCAGACAGGGGGTCGGTATGGCTACACCTTC. This sequence encodes CSAQTGGRYGYTF.

Turning to this clonotype: A much larger clone lies a single base off, so this may be a read error. J is TRBJ2-7 and V is TRBV7-3; TRBD2 agrees at 8 bases. Germline V gene lookup returns CDR1 SGHTA and CDR2 FQGTGA. The CDR3 sequence is 13 residues long. As DNA, the CDR3 is TGTGCCCGCAGGGGTAGCGGGATCTACGAGCAGTACTTC. It codes for CARRGSGIYEQYF. Complete variable domain (other parts from reference TRBV7-3 and TRBJ2-7): GAGVSQTPSNKVTEKGKYVELRCDPISGHTALYWYRQSLGQGPEFLIYFQGTGAADDSGLPNDRFFAVRPEGSVSTLKIQRTERGDSAVYLCARRGSGIYEQYFGPGTRLTVT.

Points on this clonotype: This may come from a read error, since a much larger clone is one base off. V gene TRBV4-3 combines with J gene TRBJ1-5, with 8 nucleotides matching TRBD1. This CDR3 comprises 16 residues. V lost 3 bases and J lost 3; bases outside the gene matches: 7. CDR1 LGHNA and CDR2 YSLEER come from the germline V gene. CDR3 loop: CASSHAGQGDNQPQHF. The CDR3 nucleotides are TGCGCCAGCAGCCATGCAGGACAGGGTGACAATCAGCCCCAGCATTTT.

This clonotype was seen repeatedly, ten times or more. This chain links TRBV18 with TRBJ2-1; D remains ambiguous. The CDR3 extends over 11 amino acids. V lost 6 bases and J lost 12, with 12 bases in between. Germline V lookup: CDR1 KGHSH, CDR2 LQKENI. CDR3 in amino acids: CASSLSIGQFF. In DNA, the CDR3 is TGTGCCAGCTCTTTATCAATCGGGCAGTTCTTC. The whole variable domain, filled in from reference TRBV18 and TRBJ2-1, reads NAGVMQNPRHLVRRRGQEARLRCSPMKGHSHVYWYRQLPEEGLKFMVYLQKENIIDESGMPKERFSAEFPKEGPSILRIQQVVRGDSAAYFCASSLSIGQFFGPGTRLTVL.

The V and J genes are TRBV20-1 and TRBJ2-1, with 10 bases fitting TRBD2. V trimming: 1 base; J trimming: 10 bases; junction bases outside the gene matches: 4. CDR1 is DFQATT, CDR2 SNEGSKA, per germline (reference sequence). The CDR3 sequence is 13 residues long. The CDR3, as DNA: TGCAGTGCTAGAGGGCGGACTAGCGGAGAGCAGTTCTTC. This codes for CSARGRTSGEQFF.

V gene TRBV29-1 combines with J gene TRBJ1-2, with 7 bases lining up with TRBD1. The V segment lost 0 bases and the J segment 0 bases; nucleotides outside the gene matches: 10. The CDR3 extends over 17 amino acids. The germline gives CDR1 SQVTM, CDR2 ANQGSEA. CDR3 in amino acids: CSVEDTWTGDANYGYTF. CDR3 nucleotide sequence: TGCAGCGTTGAAGATACCTGGACAGGCGATGCTAACTATGGCTACACCTTC.